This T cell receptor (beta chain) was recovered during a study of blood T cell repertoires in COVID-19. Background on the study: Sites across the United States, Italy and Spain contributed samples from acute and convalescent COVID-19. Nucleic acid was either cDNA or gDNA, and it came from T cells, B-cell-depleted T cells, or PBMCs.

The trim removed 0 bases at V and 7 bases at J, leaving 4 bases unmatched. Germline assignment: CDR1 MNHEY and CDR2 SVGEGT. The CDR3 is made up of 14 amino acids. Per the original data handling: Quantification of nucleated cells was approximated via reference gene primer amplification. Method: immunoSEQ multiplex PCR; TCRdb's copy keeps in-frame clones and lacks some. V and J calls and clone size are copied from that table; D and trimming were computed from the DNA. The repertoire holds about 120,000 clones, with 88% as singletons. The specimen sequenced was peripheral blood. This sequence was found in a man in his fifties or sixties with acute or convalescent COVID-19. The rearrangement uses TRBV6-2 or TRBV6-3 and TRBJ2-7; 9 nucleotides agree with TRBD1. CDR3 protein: CASSYSRTGAEQYF. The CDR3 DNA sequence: TGTGCCAGCAGTTACTCTAGGACAGGGGCGGAGCAGTACTTC.